The entry below gives a single T cell receptor beta chain sequence along with its context. No antigen is known for it. The sample originates from a study of shared clonotypes between healthy human individuals. Data came from immunoSEQ multiplex PCR; TCRdb stores just in-frame clones and leaves some out. The sample comprises some 320,000 clones, about nine tenths of which are singletons, and under 20% rests with the top ten. Per the germline V gene, CDR1 is SEHNR and CDR2 is FQNEAQ (reference sequence). V lost 6 bases and J 1 base, leaving 10 bases between the germline ends. The CDR3 has 13 residues. Those who donated were healthy HIV-negative adults, with no recent acute infections or vaccinations reported. Each donor was a Caucasian adult residing in Nashville, Tennessee. CCR7-negative CD45RA+ TemRA cells were pooled with CD45RO+ cells for CD8 memory. Points from the study as a whole: Donors were few, which limited the genetic and exposure-history diversity represented.

Sequences were obtained from memory CD8+ T cells sorted from blood. As to subset: CD45RO+ cells pooled with CCR7-negative TemRA cells. The receptor comes from a man between 18 and 35 years old in good health. V and J are TRBV7-9 and TRBJ2-7, with a possible D match to TRBD2 (6 bases). The DNA of the CDR3 is TGTGCCAGCAGGCGGGACGGGTCCTACGAGCAGTACTTC. This translates into CASRRDGSYEQYF.